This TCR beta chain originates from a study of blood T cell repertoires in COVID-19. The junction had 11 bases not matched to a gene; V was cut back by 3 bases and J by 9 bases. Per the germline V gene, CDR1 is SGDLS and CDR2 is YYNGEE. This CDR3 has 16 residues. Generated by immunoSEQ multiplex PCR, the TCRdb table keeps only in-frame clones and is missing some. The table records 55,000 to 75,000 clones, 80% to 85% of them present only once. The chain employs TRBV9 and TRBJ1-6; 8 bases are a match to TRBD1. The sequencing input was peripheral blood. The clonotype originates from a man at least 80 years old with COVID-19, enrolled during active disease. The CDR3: CASSGALDRGGSPLHF. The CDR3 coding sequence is TGTGCCAGCAGCGGAGCGCTAGACAGGGGAGGTTCACCCCTCCACTTT.